Listed below are T cell receptor beta chains from one sample, sequenced in a study of early T cells in non-severe SARS-CoV-2 infection. TCRdb itself ran the 5' RACE reads through MiXCR, one entry per CDR3 protein. The repertoire holds about 77,000 distinct CDR3 sequences, around 16% seen once, with about 3% in the top ten. What was sequenced was whole blood. These receptors were taken from an adult who was a healthcare worker with PCR-confirmed SARS-CoV-2 infection or an uninfected control (not recorded which). The CDR3 runs from the conserved cysteine through the conserved F or W. The D gene is left open where the match is weak. Clone sizes are given selectively: once, few, many, or a class where the clone is expanded.

J gene | D gene | clone size | V gene | CDR3 DNA | CDR3 protein
TRBJ2-1 | NA | few | TRBV5-1 | TGCGCCAGCAGCTTGGAAGGCGGTGCCTACAATGAGCAGTTCTTC | CASSLEGGAYNEQFF
TRBJ2-1 | TRBD2 | many | TRBV18 | TGTGCCAGCTCACCAGAACTAGCGGGCCGGGAGCAGTTCTTC | CASSPELAGREQFF
TRBJ2-3 | TRBD1 | NA | TRBV6-6 | TGTGCCAGCAGTACCGTCCAGCCGGGACAGGCGCAGTATTTT | CASSTVQPGQAQYF
TRBJ1-4 | NA | few | TRBV7-9 | TGTACCAGCAGTTCCGGCGGAAGAAATGAAAAACTGTTTTTT | CTSSSGGRNEKLFF
TRBJ1-6 | TRBD1 | few | TRBV14 | TGTGCCAGCAGCCTTTATCCGGGACAGGGGCGAAATTCACCCCTCCACTTT | CASSLYPGQGRNSPLHF
TRBJ1-1 | NA | NA | TRBV11-3 | TGTGCCAGCAGCTCGGCGAGGGGCACCGAAGCTTTCTTT | CASSSARGTEAFF
TRBJ1-4 | NA | NA | TRBV4-1 | TGCGCCAGCAGCCTCGCAGGGGAAAAACTGTTTTTT | CASSLAGEKLFF
TRBJ2-2 | NA | NA | TRBV6-6 | TGTGCCAGCGGTCATACAGGGATCACCGGGGAGCTGTTTTTT | CASGHTGITGELFF
TRBJ2-5 | TRBD1 | many | TRBV11-3 | TGTGCCAGCAGCCACCCACAGGGGCGGGAGACCCAGTACTTC | CASSHPQGRETQYF
TRBJ2-7 | NA | NA | TRBV2 | TGTGCCAGCAGCGGGACATTCTACGAGCAGTACTTC | CASSGTFYEQYF
TRBJ2-1 | TRBD2 | NA | TRBV9 | TGTGCCAGCAGCGTAGAAGGACTAGCGGGAGGCGTGGAGCAGTTCTTC | CASSVEGLAGGVEQFF
TRBJ1-2 | TRBD1 | NA | TRBV29-1 | TGCAGCGTTGGGACAGGCTATGGCTACACCTTC | CSVGTGYGYTF
TRBJ2-7 | NA | many | TRBV6-1 | TGTGCCAGCAGGGACTATACCTTTGAAGAGCAGTACTTC | CASRDYTFEEQYF
TRBJ1-4 | NA | NA | TRBV7-9 | TGTGCCAGCAGCGGTACAGGATCCCATGAAAAACTGTTTTTT | CASSGTGSHEKLFF
TRBJ2-6 | TRBD2 | NA | TRBV12-3/TRBV12-4 | TGTGCCAGCAGTTTAAGACTAGCGGGAGTATCTGGGGCCAACGTCCTGACTTTC | CASSLRLAGVSGANVLTF
TRBJ2-2 | NA | NA | TRBV28 | TGTGCCAGCAGTTCTTGGCAGGGGAACACCGGGGAGCTGTTTTTT | CASSSWQGNTGELFF
TRBJ2-2 | TRBD1 | few | TRBV13 | TGTGCCAGCAGCCCCGACAGGGGGAGACCCGGGGAGCTGTTTTTT | CASSPDRGRPGELFF
TRBJ2-3 | NA | NA | TRBV28 | TGTGCCAGCCTACCGTCTAGGACAGATACGCAGTATTTT | CASLPSRTDTQYF
TRBJ1-1 | NA | NA | TRBV28 | TGTGCCAGCAGTTTTGCTGGGAAGAACACTGAAGCTTTCTTT | CASSFAGKNTEAFF
TRBJ1-1 | NA | few | TRBV2 | TGTGCCAGCAGTGAACAGGGCCGGGGGATAACTGAAGCTTTCTTT | CASSEQGRGITEAFF
TRBJ1-2 | NA | many | TRBV6-1 | TGTGCCAGCACGAAGGAGTACCTCTATGGCTACACCTTC | CASTKEYLYGYTF
TRBJ2-7 | TRBD1 | few | TRBV6-2/TRBV6-3 | TGTGCCAGCAGCCAGACAGGGGGAGCCTTCTACGAGCAGTACTTC | CASSQTGGAFYEQYF
TRBJ2-3 | TRBD2 | few | TRBV12-3/TRBV12-4 | TGTGCCAGCAGTTCCCCTTGGACTAGCGGGGCCCTCACAGATACGCAGTATTTT | CASSSPWTSGALTDTQYF
TRBJ2-3 | NA | NA | TRBV7-2 | TGTGCCAGCAGCTTAGACGGCGTCTGGGCAGATACGCAGTATTTT | CASSLDGVWADTQYF
TRBJ2-3 | NA | few | TRBV7-6 | TGTGCCAGCAGCTTAGCTATCATCTCGGCGGAGGGCACAGATACGCAGTATTTT | CASSLAIISAEGTDTQYF
TRBJ2-5 | TRBD2 | once | TRBV12-3/TRBV12-4 | TGTGCCAGCAGTCCTCTGGCGGGAGGTGGTTTAGAGACCCAGTACTTC | CASSPLAGGGLETQYF
TRBJ2-2 | TRBD2 | many | TRBV19 | TGTGCCAGTAGTAGAGGACGGGAGGCCGGGGAGCTGTTTTTT | CASSRGREAGELFF
TRBJ2-2 | NA | once | TRBV19 | TGTGCCAGTAGCCTTCAAGGGGACACCGGGGAGCTGTTTTTT | CASSLQGDTGELFF
TRBJ1-1 | NA | NA | TRBV10-1 | TGCGCCAGCAGTGAGAAACCGAACACTGAAGCTTTCTTT | CASSEKPNTEAFF
TRBJ2-3 | NA | many | TRBV27 | TGTGCCAGCAGTTTATTCTGGGGGAGCACAGATACGCAGTATTTT | CASSLFWGSTDTQYF
TRBJ2-5 | NA | NA | TRBV7-2 | TGTGCCAGCAGCTTTGAACGGAGAGAGACCCAGTACTTC | CASSFERRETQYF
TRBJ1-1 | NA | few | TRBV5-1 | TGCGCCAGCAGCTTAAATACAGGGCGGACTGAAGCTTTCTTT | CASSLNTGRTEAFF